Presented here are 18 T cell receptor beta chains from one specimen sequenced in a study of cytomegalovirus exposure and HLA in healthy donors. The primer mix had 60 Vbeta and 13 Jbeta primers. Here immunoSEQ multiplex PCR was the method, and the copy in TCRdb shows in-frame clones only, minus some. The profile shows tens of thousands of clones, 65% to 80% of them singletons. Input material: PBMCs. Receptor source: a young man in good health and CMV-seronegative.

The V and J genes are TRBV7-2 and TRBJ2-1; weak D call: TRBD2 (6 bases). This CDR3 is built from 14 residues. Germline V gene lookup returns CDR1 SGHTA and CDR2 FQGNSA. V gave up 2 bases and J gave up 4 bases, with 9 bases separating them. The CDR3 bases are TGTGCCAGCAGCTTAAGTAGCGGTTACAATGAGCAGTTCTTC. Its translation: CASSLSSGYNEQFF. Combining the CDR3 with reference TRBV7-2 and TRBJ2-1 gives the whole variable domain GAGVSQSPSNKVTEKGKDVELRCDPISGHTALYWYRQSLGQGLEFLIYFQGNSAPDKSGLPSDRFSAERTGGSVSTLTIQRTQQEDSAVYLCASSLSSGYNEQFFGPGTRLTVL.

J is TRBJ1-1 and V is TRBV5-1, with D perhaps TRBD1 (5 bases). This CDR3 is built from 15 residues. V gave up 7 bases and J gave up 0 bases, with 16 bases separating them. Germline-derived CDR1 and CDR2 are SGHRS and YFSETQ. The CDR3 DNA is TGCGCCAGCTCCAAGGAGGGGCGAATGAACACTGAAGCTTTCTTT. Translation gives CASSKEGRMNTEAFF.

As to this clone: The junction departs from the called germline gene at one end, perhaps through a read error. This sequence joins TRBV30 and TRBJ1-2, with a weak D call TRBD1 (6 bases). The CDR3 spans 17 residues. Germline CDR1 and CDR2: GTSNPN and SVGIG (reference sequence). This CDR3 reads CAWRVRSRGETNYGYTF. DNA for the CDR3: TGTGCCTGGCGTGTAAGGTCCAGGGGAGAAACTAACTATGGCTACACCTTC. The full variable domain, with the rest looked up from reference TRBV30 and TRBJ1-2, is SQTIHQWPATLVQPVGSPLSLECTVEGTSNPNLYWYRQAAGRGLQLLFYSVGIGQISSEVPQNLSASRPQDRQFILSSKKLLLSDSGFYLCAWRVRSRGETNYGYTFGSGTRLTVV.

The rearrangement joins TRBV11-3 to TRBJ2-5; 10 bases line up with TRBD1. The CDR3 consists of 13 residues. V lost 5 bases to trimming and J lost 5 bases; unmatched junction nucleotides: 2. Germline values: CDR1 SGHNT, CDR2 YENEEA. CDR3 nucleotide sequence: TGTGCCAGCAGCCAGGACAGGGGGGAGACCCAGTACTTC. It translates to CASSQDRGETQYF. The full variable domain, with the rest looked up from reference TRBV11-3 and TRBJ2-5, is EAGVVQSPRYKIIEKKQPVAFWCNPISGHNTLYWYLQNLGQGPELLIRYENEEAVDDSQLPKDRFSAERLKGVDSTLKIQPAELGDSAVYLCASSQDRGETQYFGPGTRLLVL.

The chain carries TRBV5-1 and TRBJ2-3, with 10 bases that match TRBD1. The CDR3 loop spans 14 amino acids. Germline CDR1 reads SGHRS; CDR2 reads YFSETQ. The V segment lost 4 bases and the J segment 5 bases; nucleotides outside the gene matches: 4. CDR3 nucleotide sequence: TGCGCCAGCAGCCACGGACAGGGGGGAGATACGCAGTATTTT. Its translation: CASSHGQGGDTQYF.

The rearrangement links TRBV7-9 to TRBJ2-3; tentative D call: TRBD2 (6 bases). Per the germline V gene, CDR1 is SEHNR and CDR2 is FQNEAQ (reference sequence). Trimming pared 1 base from V and 2 bases from J, leaving 10 bases between. The CDR3 has 15 amino acids. The CDR3 DNA sequence: TGTGCCAGCAGCTTAGGTGCTAGCGACACAGATACGCAGTATTTT. It encodes CASSLGASDTDTQYF.

The rearrangement uses TRBV6-6 and TRBJ1-1; D call uncertain. The CDR3 totals 13 residues. Germline V CDR1 and CDR2: MNHNY, SVGAGI (reference sequence). Between the trimmed V and J ends, which lost 4 bases and 4 bases, there was a span of 10 bases. Here the CDR3 reads CASSSTVTTEAFF. In nucleotides, the CDR3 is TGTGCCAGCAGTTCTACAGTTACCACTGAAGCTTTCTTT.

The V gene is TRBV18, the J gene TRBJ1-5; a weak D match, TRBD1 (5 bases). Per the germline V gene, CDR1 is KGHSH and CDR2 is LQKENI. The CDR3 is 13 residues long. V shed 6 bases and J shed 4 bases, with 10 bases lying between them. CDR3 loop: CASSSGQNQPQHF. CDR3 bases: TGTGCCAGCTCTTCCGGACAAAATCAGCCCCAGCATTTT.

The chain joins TRBV5-8 to TRBJ1-5; 7 bases line up with TRBD1. This CDR3 has 16 residues. V shed 2 bases, J shed 2 bases, and the junction held 7 bases outside the gene matches. The germline gives CDR1 SGHTS, CDR2 YDEGEE. The CDR3 sequence: CASSFHRDSRNQPQHF. The CDR3 DNA reads as TGTGCCAGCAGCTTTCACCGGGACAGCCGCAATCAGCCCCAGCATTTT.

The rearrangement links TRBV6-5 to TRBJ2-2, with D tentatively TRBD1 (5 bases). V was trimmed by 7 bases and J by 3 bases, leaving 6 bases between them. This CDR3 contains 12 residues. CDR1 MNHEY and CDR2 SVGAGI come from the germline V gene. CDR3 in amino acids: CASIGDTGELFF. The CDR3 coding sequence is TGTGCCAGCATAGGGGACACCGGGGAGCTGTTTTTT.

The chain uses TRBV5-1 and TRBJ1-4; 9 bases are shared with TRBD1. The CDR3 is 17 amino acids. Germline V gene sequence: CDR1 SGHRS, CDR2 YFSETQ. The V gene end was trimmed by 2 bases and the J gene end by 5 bases; junction bases not matched to a gene: 10. CDR3 sequence: CASSFSTLTGGNEKLFF. Here the CDR3 DNA reads TGCGCCAGCAGCTTCTCTACACTGACAGGGGGGAATGAAAAACTGTTTTTT.

This clone was recorded only once. The chain combines TRBV30 with TRBJ2-4, with TRBD1 matching 8 bases. V was clipped by 2 bases and J by 5 bases; unmatched bases: 14. This CDR3 comprises 17 residues. Germline CDR1 GTSNPN, CDR2 SVGIG (reference sequence). Here the CDR3 DNA reads TGTGCCTGGAGTTTCCGAGGACAGGGTGTTAGAGAAAACATTCAGTACTTC. Translating gives CAWSFRGQGVRENIQYF.

DNA of the CDR3: TGTGCCAGCAGTGAAGCCTCGAACACTGAAGCTTTCTTT. This sequence encodes CASSEASNTEAFF. V gene TRBV6-1 combines with J gene TRBJ1-1; no reliable D call. Trimming cost V 0 bases and J 1 base, with 3 bases left between them. This CDR3 spans 13 amino acids. Per the germline V gene, CDR1 is MNHNS and CDR2 is SASEGT.

This clone was seen once. This chain uses TRBV29-1 with TRBJ2-1, with no clear D. Germline values: CDR1 SQVTM, CDR2 ANQGSEA. CDR3 length: 13 residues. V shed 6 bases and J shed 7 bases, with 16 bases lying between them. The CDR3 sequence is CSVLLTGWNEQFF. DNA for the CDR3: TGCAGCGTATTATTGACTGGGTGGAATGAGCAGTTCTTC.

This rearrangement joins TRBV5-5 to TRBJ2-3, with a tentative D call TRBD2 (7 bases). The V end was cut by 4 bases, the J end by 3 bases, with 9 bases between. There are 13 residues in the CDR3. Germline CDR1 SGHKS, CDR2 YYEKEE (reference sequence). The CDR3 reads CASSKGGTDTQYF. CDR3 DNA: TGTGCCAGCAGCAAGGGGGGGACAGATACGCAGTATTTT. Full variable domain (outside the CDR3, taken from reference TRBV5-5 and TRBJ2-3): DAGVTQSPTHLIKTRGQQVTLRCSPISGHKSVSWYQQVLGQGPQFIFQYYEKEERGRGNFPDRFSARQFPNYSSELNVNALLLGDSALYLCASSKGGTDTQYFGPGTRLTVL.

The chain recombines TRBV7-2 with TRBJ1-4; D gene ambiguous. The germline V gene encodes CDR1 SGHTA and CDR2 FQGNSA. The V and J ends lost 2 bases and 2 bases respectively, with 9 bases between them. The CDR3 contains 15 residues. The CDR3 DNA reads TGTGCCAGCAGCTTAACAGCTACGACTAATGAAAAACTGTTTTTT. Amino acid sequence: CASSLTATTNEKLFF.

As to this clone: Distinct nucleotide sequences in the sample also encode this CDR3. This chain connects TRBV6-6 to TRBJ1-3, with 8 positions matching TRBD1. CDR3 length equals 15 residues. V was pared by 5 bases and J by 2 bases, with 5 bases of the junction left unmatched. Germline V CDR1 and CDR2: MNHNY, SVGAGI (reference sequence). The chain's CDR3 is CASSPDRETGNTIYF. The CDR3, as DNA: TGTGCCAGCAGTCCGGACAGGGAAACTGGAAACACCATATATTTT.

Regarding this clone: In the same sample, other DNA sequences code for this CDR3. J is TRBJ1-5 and V is TRBV19; no clear D gene. Per the germline V gene, CDR1 is LNHDA and CDR2 is SQIVND (reference sequence). This CDR3 region has 15 residues. V was trimmed by 3 bases and J by 0 bases, leaving 9 bases between them. CDR3: CASSIGPYSNQPQHF. CDR3 sequence (DNA): TGTGCCAGTAGTATTGGGCCGTATAGCAATCAGCCCCAGCATTTT.